The 6 T cell receptor beta chains below come from one sample, sequenced in a study of T cell changes during pregnancy in multiple sclerosis. Profiled with immunoSEQ multiplex PCR; TCRdb holds only in-frame clones, not every one. The sample carries about 64,000 clones, 96% recorded once. Sequencing was performed on CD8+ T cells from peripheral blood mononuclear cells, taken after pregnancy. These receptor sequences come from a female donor with multiple sclerosis, enrolled in a pregnancy study.

This chain uses TRBV5-1 with TRBJ2-4; 9 positions match TRBD2. Germline V gives CDR1 SGHRS, CDR2 YFSETQ. The J segment lost 8 bases and the V segment lost 4 bases, leaving 16 bases of the junction unmatched. The CDR3 spans 17 residues. CDR3 sequence reads: CASSPEVAGAPGYIQYF. The CDR3 DNA reads as TGCGCCAGCAGCCCTGAGGTAGCGGGAGCTCCGGGTTACATTCAGTACTTC.

V gene TRBV19 combines with J gene TRBJ2-1, with 9 nucleotides matching TRBD1. The germline CDR1 and CDR2 sequences are LNHDA and SQIVND (reference sequence). V gave up 8 bases and J gave up 5 bases; unmatched junction bases: 1. The CDR3 consists of 12 residues. The CDR3 region has the DNA TGTGCCAGTGGACAGGGGAACAATGAGCAGTTCTTC. Amino acids: CASGQGNNEQFF. Full variable domain (missing parts from reference TRBV19 and TRBJ2-1): DGGITQSPKYLFRKEGQNVTLSCEQNLNHDAMYWYRQDPGQGLRLIYYSQIVNDFQKGDIAEGYSVSREKKESFPLTVTSAQKNPTAFYLCASGQGNNEQFFGPGTRLTVL.

V and J are TRBV27 and TRBJ1-1, with D possibly being TRBD1 (6 bases). Trimming took 5 bases from V and 11 from J, leaving 15 bases between them. Germline V gene lookup returns CDR1 MNHEY and CDR2 SMNVEV (reference sequence). This CDR3 is 12 amino acids long. The CDR3: CASSTLQGLAFF. CDR3 sequence (DNA): TGTGCCAGCAGTACCCTACAGGGATTGGCTTTCTTT.

The chain links TRBV27 to TRBJ2-7; maybe TRBD2 (6 bases). With 2 bases removed from V and 0 bases from J, the gap between germline ends came to 8 bases. Germline V lookup: CDR1 MNHEY, CDR2 SMNVEV (reference sequence). The CDR3 is made up of 14 amino acids. This chain's CDR3 is CASSLAGFSYEQYF. The CDR3 bases are TGTGCCAGCAGTTTAGCGGGGTTCTCCTACGAGCAGTACTTC.

The chain combines TRBV4-1 with TRBJ2-1; possibly TRBD2 for D (5 bases). Trimming pared 4 bases from V and 8 bases from J, leaving 15 bases between. CDR3 length: 14 amino acids. The V gene's germline CDR1 is MGHRA and CDR2 YSYEKL. In DNA form, the CDR3 reads TGCGCCAGCAGCCTGCAGCGGAGTCGCTATGAGCAGTTCTTC. This codes for CASSLQRSRYEQFF.

The CDR3 bases are TGCAGTGCTCCCGACACTGAAGCTTTCTTT. Residues: CSAPDTEAFF. This chain joins TRBV20-1 and TRBJ1-1; the D is unclear. The CDR3 is 10 amino acids. The germline CDR1 and CDR2 sequences are DFQATT and SNEGSKA (reference sequence). Trimming pared 5 bases from V and 3 bases from J, leaving 4 bases between.